These T cell receptor beta chains were read from a single sample in a study of cytomegalovirus exposure and HLA in healthy donors. Here immunoSEQ multiplex PCR was the method, and the copy in TCRdb shows in-frame clones only, minus some. This sample has some 94,000 clones, with less than 70% found just once. The sample comprised PBMCs. These receptors came from a man aged 50-59 years in good health and CMV-seronegative. CDR3s include the opening cysteine and the closing phenylalanine or tryptophan. A D gene is named only where the DNA matches it firmly. Clone size is given for some rows only: seen once, a few or many times, or a class if the clone is expanded.

J gene,clone size,CDR3 length,D gene,V gene,CDR3 protein,CDR3 DNA
TRBJ2-6,few,15,-,TRBV6-5,CASSYGLTGANVLTF,TGTGCCAGCAGTTACGGGCTGACTGGGGCCAACGTCCTGACTTTC
TRBJ1-1,few,13,TRBD1,TRBV7-9,CASSSGQITEAFF,TGTGCCAGCAGCTCGGGACAGATCACTGAAGCTTTCTTT
TRBJ2-7,-,15,TRBD1,TRBV7-2,CASSFAGQGAYEQYF,TGTGCCAGCAGCTTTGCCGGACAGGGGGCCTACGAGCAGTACTTC
TRBJ2-2,-,17,TRBD2,TRBV7-9,CASSLVPLAGGSGELFF,TGTGCCAGCAGCTTAGTACCCCTAGCGGGAGGATCCGGGGAGCTGTTTTTT
TRBJ1-5,-,13,TRBD1,TRBV18,CASSRDSMQPQHF,TGTGCCAGCTCACGGGACAGCATGCAGCCCCAGCATTTT
TRBJ1-2,few,15,TRBD1,TRBV5-6,CASARGRYVGYGYTF,TGTGCCAGCGCTAGGGGGCGGTATGTCGGCTATGGCTACACCTTC
TRBJ1-3,-,14,-,TRBV30,CAGERGYSGNTIYF,TGTGCCGGGGAACGGGGTTACTCTGGAAACACCATATATTTT
TRBJ2-6,-,14,-,TRBV10-3,CAISWHSGANVLTF,TGTGCCATCAGTTGGCACTCTGGGGCCAACGTCCTGACTTTC
TRBJ2-3,-,15,-,TRBV13,CASSPLGPSTDTQYF,TGTGCCAGCAGCCCCCTTGGCCCTAGCACAGATACGCAGTATTTT
TRBJ2-6,-,15,-,TRBV5-1,CASSSTASGANVLTF,TGCGCCAGCAGCTCGACAGCCTCTGGGGCCAACGTCCTGACTTTC
TRBJ2-5,few,14,-,TRBV6-5,CASSYGTLQETQYF,TGTGCCAGCAGTTACGGGACTCTGCAAGAGACCCAGTACTTC
TRBJ1-1,-,15,TRBD1,TRBV5-1,CASSQQGDGNTEAFF,TGCGCCAGCAGCCAACAGGGGGATGGGAACACTGAAGCTTTCTTT
TRBJ2-1,once,12,TRBD2,TRBV7-9,CASSLEAGSQFF,TGTGCCAGCAGCTTAGAAGCGGGATCTCAGTTCTTC
TRBJ2-2,-,14,-,TRBV19,CASSRRGDGGELFF,TGTGCCAGTAGCCGCAGGGGGGACGGCGGGGAGCTGTTTTTT
TRBJ1-5,few,16,-,TRBV5-6,CASSLSAGASNQPQHF,TGTGCCAGCAGCTTGAGTGCAGGGGCGAGCAATCAGCCCCAGCATTTT
TRBJ1-2,-,15,-,TRBV15,CATRPQGQANYGYTF,TGTGCCACCAGACCTCAGGGGCAAGCTAACTATGGCTACACCTTC
TRBJ2-1,-,13,-,TRBV18,CASSPPSSNEQFF,TGTGCCAGCTCACCTCCCAGTTCCAATGAGCAGTTCTTC
TRBJ2-5,-,14,-,TRBV7-9,CASTSLRGAETQYF,TGTGCCAGCACCTCTCTCCGGGGGGCAGAGACCCAGTACTTC
TRBJ2-2,-,16,-,TRBV5-1,CASSSAGPANTGELFF,TGCGCCAGCTCCAGCGCGGGCCCGGCGAACACCGGGGAGCTGTTTTTT
TRBJ2-5,once,17,TRBD1,TRBV11-3,CASSPDRVSRGRETQYF,TGTGCCAGCAGCCCCGATAGGGTTAGCAGGGGGCGAGAGACCCAGTACTTC
TRBJ1-1,-,16,TRBD1,TRBV4-3,CASSQERRQGEIEAFF,TGCGCCAGCAGCCAAGAGCGGAGACAGGGTGAGATTGAAGCTTTCTTT
TRBJ1-2,-,13,-,TRBV7-9,CASSLESGYGYTF,TGTGCCAGCAGCTTAGAGTCAGGGTATGGCTACACCTTC
TRBJ2-5,-,16,TRBD2,TRBV5-1,CASRSASGAIQETQYF,TGCGCCAGCAGGTCGGCTAGCGGGGCTATCCAAGAGACCCAGTACTTC
TRBJ2-5,-,13,-,TRBV4-2,CASSQDPGGTQYF,TGTGCCAGCAGCCAAGATCCAGGAGGAACCCAGTACTTC
TRBJ2-3,few,16,-,TRBV6-5,CASSYQGGGYTDTQYF,TGTGCCAGCAGTTACCAAGGGGGGGGATACACAGATACGCAGTATTTT
TRBJ2-7,-,13,-,TRBV4-3,CASSPINRVEQYF,TGCGCCAGCAGCCCAATAAACAGGGTCGAGCAGTACTTC
TRBJ1-2,-,13,-,TRBV19,CASSIQTGYGYTF,TGTGCCAGTAGTATCCAGACAGGCTATGGCTACACCTTC
TRBJ2-3,-,17,-,TRBV10-3,CAISESWGQAMENTQYF,TGTGCCATCAGTGAGTCGTGGGGCCAGGCCATGGAAAATACGCAGTATTTT
TRBJ2-5,-,14,TRBD1,TRBV7-2,CASSATGAAETQYF,TGTGCCAGCAGCGCAACAGGGGCTGCGGAGACCCAGTACTTC
TRBJ2-1,-,14,TRBD2,TRBV5-1,CASSFLAGSDEQFF,TGCGCCAGCAGCTTCCTAGCGGGGTCCGATGAGCAGTTCTTC
TRBJ2-1,-,19,TRBD2,TRBV5-1,CASSRSPFIWEGSYNEQFF,TGCGCCAGCAGCCGCTCACCCTTTATATGGGAGGGCTCCTACAATGAGCAGTTCTTC
TRBJ1-1,-,14,TRBD1,TRBV5-1,CASTSGTGGGEAFF,TGCGCCAGCACCTCCGGGACAGGGGGCGGTGAAGCTTTCTTT
TRBJ2-7,few,17,-,TRBV2,CASRPRGNHGSSYEQYF,TGTGCCAGCAGACCTCGAGGGAATCACGGGAGCTCCTACGAGCAGTACTTC
TRBJ2-1,-,15,-,TRBV4-3,CASSQDLSQGPRSFF,TGCGCCAGCAGCCAAGATCTTAGTCAGGGCCCCCGCTCGTTCTTC
TRBJ1-2,-,14,-,TRBV5-4,CASSAQGPGYGYTF,TGTGCCAGCAGCGCCCAGGGCCCCGGCTATGGCTACACCTTC
TRBJ1-6,-,15,TRBD1,TRBV5-1,CASSLGAGGDSPLHF,TGCGCCAGCAGCTTGGGGGCAGGGGGTGACTCACCCCTCCACTTT
TRBJ2-7,-,15,TRBD1,TRBV27,CASSSPGTGYYEQYF,TGTGCCAGCAGTTCTCCCGGGACAGGGTACTACGAGCAGTACTTC
TRBJ1-6,-,19,TRBD1,TRBV30,CAWDPHRTGRSSYNSPLHF,TGTGCCTGGGACCCCCACCGGACAGGCCGGAGCTCCTATAATTCACCCCTCCACTTT
TRBJ2-5,few,15,-,TRBV10-3,CAISGGDGGQETQYF,TGTGCCATCAGTGGGGGGGACGGCGGCCAAGAGACCCAGTACTTC
TRBJ2-1,-,13,-,TRBV27,CASSSTTRNEQFF,TGTGCCAGCAGTTCGACGACTAGGAATGAGCAGTTCTTC
TRBJ2-5,-,16,-,TRBV5-1,CASNRGTGPSGETQYF,TGCGCCAGCAACCGAGGCACCGGACCGAGCGGAGAGACCCAGTACTTC